Listed below are T cell receptor beta chains from one sample, sequenced in a study of shared clonotypes between healthy human individuals. Libraries were prepared by immunoSEQ multiplex PCR; TCRdb keeps only in-frame clonotypes and omits some of them. The sample shows roughly 1,800,000 clones, over 85% of them seen only once. Sequencing used naive CD8+ T cells sorted from blood. The receptors derive from a young man in good health. CDR3s leave out the opening cysteine and the closing phenylalanine or tryptophan. Not all rows give a size; the values are once, few, many and, for expanded clones, a class.

v_gene	abundance	j_gene	CDR3aa
TRBV7-2	NA	TRBJ2-7	ASSSGRGAYEQY
TRBV7-9	NA	TRBJ2-2	ATRGENTGELF
TRBV7-6	NA	TRBJ1-6	ASSLGGQGGSPLH
TRBV13	few	TRBJ1-1	ASSLSQRDAEAF
TRBV9	NA	TRBJ2-1	ASSASPGTVYNEQF
TRBV6-6	NA	TRBJ1-1	ASSTGTGEAF
TRBV4-1	NA	TRBJ2-1	ASSQEGGKDEQF
TRBV29-1	NA	TRBJ2-6	SVFKVLQSRANVLT
TRBV6-6	NA	TRBJ1-2	ATKAGTENYGYT
TRBV5-6	NA	TRBJ2-7	ASSFRGDSYEQY
TRBV5-4	NA	TRBJ1-4	ASSLTGVEKLF
TRBV10-2	NA	TRBJ2-7	ASSDPPSEQY
TRBV4-3	NA	TRBJ2-1	ASSQDTASVPYNEQF
TRBV7-9	NA	TRBJ2-2	ASSLPGHRWTGELF
TRBV6-6	NA	TRBJ2-5	ASSPPQGLGTQY
TRBV9	NA	TRBJ2-1	ASSHETGGIDEQF
TRBV2	NA	TRBJ1-5	ASSAEGVVEQPQH
TRBV13	NA	TRBJ2-7	ASSLKGAEYEQY
TRBV7-2	NA	TRBJ1-1	ASSSWTGEGTEAF
TRBV27	NA	TRBJ2-6	ASSSGPGQGFFPVLT
TRBV5-8	NA	TRBJ1-4	ASSLVYGPLEGEKLF
TRBV4-3	NA	TRBJ1-4	ASSRRGGGGEKLF